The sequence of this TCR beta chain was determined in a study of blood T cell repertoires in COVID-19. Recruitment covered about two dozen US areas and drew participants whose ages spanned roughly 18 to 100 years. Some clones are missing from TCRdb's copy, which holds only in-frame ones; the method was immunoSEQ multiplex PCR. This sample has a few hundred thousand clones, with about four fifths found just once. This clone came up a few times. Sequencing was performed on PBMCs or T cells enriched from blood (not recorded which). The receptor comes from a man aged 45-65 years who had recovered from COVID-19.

The CDR3 nucleotides are TGTGCCAGCAGCCCGGGTATAGCGGGAGGGGGCCTAAACATTCAGTACTTC. Translated, it gives CASSPGIAGGGLNIQYF. V and J are TRBV11-2 and TRBJ2-4; 11 nucleotides align to TRBD2. This CDR3 is 17 amino acids long. Germline V gives CDR1 SGHAT, CDR2 FQNNGV. V lost 5 bases and J lost 6; bases outside the gene matches: 12.